The rows below give T cell receptor beta chains drawn from one sample of a study of blood T cell repertoires in COVID-19. Only in-frame clones appear in the TCRdb table, and some are missing; sequencing was by immunoSEQ multiplex PCR. The table shows approximately 200,000 clones, with about 87% occurring only once. Sequenced: peripheral blood. The receptors stem from a man in his sixties or seventies with acute or convalescent COVID-19. Both conserved end residues are part of each CDR3. The D gene is left open where the match is weak. The listing skips clone size in some rows; elsewhere it reads once, few, many or a size class.

d_gene,v_gene,j_gene,abundance,CDR3aa,CDR3nt
TRBD1,TRBV7-2,TRBJ2-4,.,CASSLALSGTGGKNIQYF,TGTGCCAGCAGCTTAGCACTAAGCGGGACAGGGGGAAAAAACATTCAGTACTTC
TRBD2,TRBV28,TRBJ2-1,.,CASSLTGTSGSWYNEQFF,TGTGCCAGCAGTCTCACAGGGACTAGCGGGAGCTGGTACAATGAGCAGTTCTTC
.,TRBV4-2,TRBJ2-6,.,CASSQEGGSGANVLTF,TGTGCCAGCAGCCAAGAAGGCGGCTCTGGGGCCAACGTCCTGACTTTC
.,TRBV7-9,TRBJ2-5,.,CASSLTAGVETQYF,TGTGCCAGCAGCCTGACGGCCGGAGTTGAGACCCAGTACTTC
.,TRBV3-1/TRBV3-2,TRBJ1-1,.,CASSQGYSQVF,TGTGCCAGCAGCCAAGGCTATTCCCAGGTCTTT
TRBD2,TRBV19,TRBJ2-1,.,CASSIMTSGNEQFF,TGTGCCAGTAGTATTATGACTAGCGGGAATGAGCAGTTCTTC
TRBD2,TRBV7-2,TRBJ2-5,.,CASSLVAGGALETQYF,TGTGCCAGCAGCTTAGTTGCGGGAGGAGCGCTAGAGACCCAGTACTTC
TRBD1,TRBV7-6,TRBJ2-7,few,CASSSGTAAYEQYF,TGTGCCAGCAGCTCCGGGACAGCGGCCTACGAGCAGTACTTC
TRBD2,TRBV3-1/TRBV3-2,TRBJ2-1,.,CASVVGGRPYNEQFF,TGTGCCAGCGTTGTCGGCGGGAGGCCCTACAATGAGCAGTTCTTC
TRBD1,TRBV7-3,TRBJ2-1,.,CASSSTGNEQFF,TGTGCCAGCAGCTCGACAGGGAATGAGCAGTTCTTC
.,TRBV18,TRBJ2-7,.,CASSSGGLYEQYF,TGTGCCAGCTCCTCAGGGGGACTGTACGAGCAGTACTTC
TRBD2,TRBV11-2,TRBJ2-7,.,CASSRGTSGTEQYF,TGTGCCAGCAGCCGGGGGACTAGCGGGACCGAGCAGTACTTC
.,TRBV10-3,TRBJ2-3,.,CAISELTDTQYF,TGTGCCATCAGTGAGCTTACAGATACGCAGTATTTT
TRBD1,TRBV7-9,TRBJ2-5,.,CASSLRTGAYQETQYF,TGTGCCAGCAGCTTAAGGACAGGGGCGTACCAAGAGACCCAGTACTTC
.,TRBV9,TRBJ2-3,.,CASSSRTPSADTQYF,TGTGCCAGCAGCTCACGGACCCCTAGCGCAGATACGCAGTATTTT
.,TRBV5-1,TRBJ2-5,.,CASSPGGWEQETQYF,TGCGCCAGCAGCCCTGGGGGGTGGGAGCAAGAGACCCAGTACTTC
.,TRBV30,TRBJ2-6,.,CAWSLGGANVLTF,TGTGCCTGGTCACTCGGTGGGGCCAACGTCCTGACTTTC
.,TRBV27,TRBJ1-1,few,CASSKNPGVNTEAFF,TGTGCCAGCAGTAAGAACCCGGGGGTGAACACTGAAGCTTTCTTT
.,TRBV15,TRBJ2-1,.,CATSRQNTEAQSSYNEQFF,TGTGCCACCAGCAGGCAGAATACGGAGGCCCAAAGCTCCTACAATGAGCAGTTCTTC
.,TRBV19,TRBJ1-1,.,CASRGAGIGTEAFF,TGTGCCAGTAGAGGGGCAGGGATCGGCACTGAAGCTTTCTTT
TRBD2,TRBV18,TRBJ2-2,few,CASSPLAGRTGELFF,TGTGCCAGCTCACCACTAGCGGGACGGACCGGGGAGCTGTTTTTT
TRBD1,TRBV19,TRBJ2-1,.,CASQGTVGEQFF,TGTGCCAGTCAGGGGACAGTTGGTGAGCAGTTCTTC
TRBD1,TRBV3-1/TRBV3-2,TRBJ1-2,.,CASSQATGENYGYTF,TGTGCCAGCAGCCAAGCGACAGGGGAAAACTATGGCTACACCTTC
TRBD1,TRBV12-5,TRBJ2-2,.,CASGPGGGYGGELFF,TGTGCTAGTGGCCCAGGGGGCGGGTATGGCGGGGAGCTGTTTTTT
.,TRBV10-3,TRBJ1-1,once,CAITATTGNAEAFF,TGTGCCATCACCGCGACCACCGGGAACGCTGAAGCTTTCTTT
TRBD2,TRBV7-3,TRBJ2-2,.,CASGSGLAGGALFF,TGTGCCAGCGGAAGCGGACTAGCGGGAGGGGCGCTGTTTTTT
TRBD2,TRBV7-2,TRBJ2-1,.,CASSLTSGSFNEQFF,TGTGCCAGCAGCTTAACTAGCGGGAGTTTTAATGAGCAGTTCTTC
.,TRBV6-1,TRBJ2-7,.,CASSEGTLVYRQYF,TGTGCCAGCAGTGAAGGGACTCTTGTCTACCGGCAGTACTTC
TRBD2,TRBV5-1,TRBJ2-7,.,CASSPFLAGGVGGYEQYF,TGCGCCAGCAGCCCCTTCCTAGCGGGAGGGGTGGGGGGCTACGAGCAGTACTTC
TRBD2,TRBV5-1,TRBJ2-1,.,CASSALAGGSYNEQFF,TGCGCCAGCAGCGCTCTAGCGGGGGGGTCCTACAATGAGCAGTTCTTC
.,TRBV7-9,TRBJ2-6,once,CASSLSSGSGANVLTF,TGTGCCAGCAGCTTATCCTCAGGCTCTGGGGCCAACGTCCTGACTTTC
.,TRBV12-3/TRBV12-4,TRBJ2-3,.,CASRLTNPDTQYF,TGTGCCAGCAGGTTGACTAACCCAGATACGCAGTATTTT
TRBD1,TRBV7-9,TRBJ1-1,.,CASSLGDRDTEAFF,TGTGCCAGCAGCCTAGGGGACAGGGACACTGAAGCTTTCTTT
.,TRBV6-2/TRBV6-3,TRBJ2-3,.,CASSYGSTDTQYF,TGTGCCAGCAGTTATGGCAGCACAGATACGCAGTATTTT
.,TRBV27,TRBJ2-2,.,CASSLGQGSTGELFF,TGTGCCAGCAGTTTAGGGCAGGGTTCAACCGGGGAGCTGTTTTTT
.,TRBV3-1/TRBV3-2,TRBJ2-7,.,CASSLDRRTYEQYF,TGTGCCAGCAGCCTAGACAGGCGAACCTACGAGCAGTACTTC
.,TRBV7-2,TRBJ1-2,once,CASSRGTDVYGYTF,TGTGCCAGCAGCCGCGGGACGGATGTCTATGGCTACACCTTC
.,TRBV24-1,TRBJ2-1,.,CATSEGAVPPYNEQFF,TGTGCCACCAGTGAGGGCGCAGTGCCTCCCTACAATGAGCAGTTCTTC
.,TRBV5-1,TRBJ1-1,.,CASSLDGADTEAFF,TGCGCCAGCAGCTTGGACGGTGCGGACACTGAAGCTTTCTTT
TRBD2,TRBV9,TRBJ2-2,.,CASSEREGHTGELFF,TGTGCCAGCAGCGAGCGGGAGGGGCACACCGGGGAGCTGTTTTTT
TRBD2,TRBV5-1,TRBJ2-7,.,CASSLALAGVGSYEQYF,TGCGCCAGCAGCTTGGCACTAGCGGGAGTAGGCTCCTACGAGCAGTACTTC
TRBD1,TRBV6-5,TRBJ1-5,once,CASSYGQGIQPQHF,TGTGCCAGCAGTTACGGACAGGGGATCCAGCCCCAGCATTTT
.,TRBV27,TRBJ2-4,.,CASSLGVQVAKNIQYF,TGTGCCAGCAGTTTGGGTGTTCAGGTAGCCAAAAACATTCAGTACTTC
TRBD2,TRBV4-3,TRBJ2-1,.,CASSQETSGRYEQFF,TGCGCCAGCAGCCAAGAAACTAGCGGGAGGTATGAACAGTTCTTC
TRBD1,TRBV4-1,TRBJ2-7,.,CASSRDRAQSYEQYF,TGCGCCAGCAGCCGGGACAGGGCTCAGTCCTACGAGCAGTACTTC
TRBD1,TRBV3-1/TRBV3-2,TRBJ2-7,.,CASSQGTGPYEQYF,TGTGCCAGCAGCCAGGGGACAGGGCCGTACGAGCAGTACTTC
TRBD1,TRBV10-3,TRBJ2-3,once,CAISEATGGRDTQYF,TGTGCCATCAGTGAGGCGACAGGGGGAAGAGATACGCAGTATTTT
.,TRBV12-5,TRBJ2-1,.,CASGLVLGEQFF,TGTGCTAGTGGTTTGGTACTCGGTGAGCAGTTCTTC
.,TRBV7-9,TRBJ1-2,.,CASSFTGEDYTF,TGTGCCAGCAGCTTCACTGGGGAGGACTACACCTTC
TRBD1,TRBV27,TRBJ1-1,few,CASSPTPGTGSTEAFF,TGTGCCAGCAGTCCCACCCCCGGGACAGGGTCAACCGAAGCTTTCTTT
TRBD1,TRBV27,TRBJ2-3,.,CASRAGTGLGTDTQYF,TGTGCCAGCCGGGCCGGGACAGGGCTGGGCACAGATACGCAGTATTTT
TRBD1,TRBV19,TRBJ1-5,.,CASSTGTGNNQPQHF,TGTGCCAGTAGTACCGGGACAGGGAACAATCAGCCCCAGCATTTT
TRBD2,TRBV5-1,TRBJ2-5,.,CASSQILAGGYQKTQYF,TGCGCCAGCAGCCAGATCCTAGCGGGAGGTTATCAAAAGACCCAGTACTTC
.,TRBV18,TRBJ1-1,.,CASSQQENTEAFF,TGTGCCAGCTCACAACAGGAGAACACTGAAGCTTTCTTT
TRBD2,TRBV15,TRBJ2-5,once,CATSRGAGRGGETQYF,TGTGCCACCAGCAGAGGGGCCGGGAGGGGTGGAGAGACCCAGTACTTC
TRBD2,TRBV7-9,TRBJ2-1,.,CASSHQREGIFGRNEQFF,TGTGCCAGCAGCCACCAGCGGGAAGGCATTTTCGGTAGGAATGAGCAGTTCTTC
TRBD1,TRBV7-2,TRBJ2-1,.,CASSPDRGYSNEQFF,TGTGCCAGCAGCCCGGACAGGGGGTATTCTAATGAGCAGTTCTTC
TRBD2,TRBV2,TRBJ2-7,.,CASSERSGSYEQYF,TGTGCCAGCAGTGAACGAAGCGGGAGCTACGAGCAGTACTTC
.,TRBV21-1,TRBJ2-1,.,CASSKRSRDGRGNEKQFF,TGTGCCAGCAGCAAACGTTCTAGGGACGGGAGGGGCAATGAGAAGCAGTTCTTC